This TCR beta chain was identified during a study of T cells expressing NK-cell markers. Overall study context: Researchers got TCR beta repertoires out of sorted CD3+CD56+NKG2C+, CD3+CD56+NKG2C- and CD3+CD56-NKG2C+ T cells. With respect to HCMV, most of the eight sequenced donors were seropositive, and one was seronegative. Study-wide results and limits: In four donors, dominant clonotypes made up about 28.3-65% of CD3+CD56-NKG2C+ cells.

The CDR3 extends over 16 amino acids. CDR1 and CDR2 from the germline V gene are ENHRY and SYGVKD. As concerns this clonotype: The antigen remains unidentified.

The authors made TCR beta cDNA libraries by 5'RACE template switching. This switching added a universal primer site and UMIs. TCRdb re-called the 5' RACE reads; one entry per CDR3 protein, DNA not given. The sample spans about 460,000 distinct CDR3 sequences; the ten largest clones claim roughly 1.4%. Sequenced material: blood T cells: a sorted CD56 or NKG2C T cell subset, CD4+ or CD8+ T cells, or bulk PBMC T cells (not recorded which). The V gene is TRBV10-3, the J gene TRBJ2-1; TCRdb outputs TRBD1, but without DNA this stays unchecked. The TCR sequence derives from a woman aged 45-65 years in good health. CDR3 amino acids: CAISESPGVLYNEQFF.